Listed below are T cell receptor beta chains from one sample, sequenced in a study of blood T cell repertoires in COVID-19. Only in-frame clones appear in the TCRdb table, and some are missing; sequencing was by immunoSEQ multiplex PCR. The sample consists of 68,000 or so clones, nearly 85% of them appearing once. Sequenced material: peripheral blood. All receptors derive from a human donor in a cohort sampled during active COVID-19. CDR3s include the opening cysteine and the closing phenylalanine or tryptophan. D genes are given only for firm matches. Clone size is stated in some rows and not others, as once, few, many or a class when expanded.

clone_size: once; v_call: TRBV6-1; j_call: TRBJ1-2; d_call: -; cdr3_aa: CASREGTTGVIGYTF; cdr3_nt: TGTGCCAGCAGAGAAGGGACAACGGGGGTTATTGGCTACACCTTC
clone_size: -; v_call: TRBV7-2; j_call: TRBJ1-1; d_call: -; cdr3_aa: CASSVAPGRTLRAEAFF; cdr3_nt: TGTGCCAGCAGCGTAGCCCCGGGCCGGACCCTGAGGGCTGAAGCTTTCTTT
clone_size: once; v_call: TRBV11-3; j_call: TRBJ1-3; d_call: -; cdr3_aa: CASSLDSSGNTIYF; cdr3_nt: TGTGCCAGCAGCTTGGACAGCTCTGGAAACACCATATATTTT
clone_size: -; v_call: TRBV4-3; j_call: TRBJ2-3; d_call: -; cdr3_aa: CASSQDGGQGTDTQYF; cdr3_nt: TGCGCCAGCAGCCAAGATGGCGGGCAGGGGACAGATACGCAGTATTTT
clone_size: -; v_call: TRBV7-8; j_call: TRBJ1-2; d_call: -; cdr3_aa: CASSLFGGGYGYTF; cdr3_nt: TGTGCCAGCAGCTTATTCGGGGGTGGCTATGGCTACACCTTC
clone_size: -; v_call: TRBV24-1; j_call: TRBJ1-4; d_call: TRBD1; cdr3_aa: CATSDSRTGGRKLFF; cdr3_nt: TGTGCCACCAGTGATTCAAGGACAGGGGGACGGAAACTGTTTTTT
clone_size: -; v_call: TRBV2; j_call: TRBJ2-3; d_call: TRBD1; cdr3_aa: CASLRDSITDTQYF; cdr3_nt: TGTGCCAGTCTCCGGGACAGTATCACAGATACGCAGTATTTT
clone_size: -; v_call: TRBV7-9; j_call: TRBJ2-1; d_call: -; cdr3_aa: CASSYPSSYNEQFF; cdr3_nt: TGTGCCAGCAGCTATCCTAGCTCCTACAATGAGCAGTTCTTC
clone_size: few; v_call: TRBV9; j_call: TRBJ1-3; d_call: -; cdr3_aa: CASSVESGNTIYF; cdr3_nt: TGTGCCAGCAGCGTAGAATCGGGAAACACCATATATTTT
clone_size: -; v_call: TRBV10-3; j_call: TRBJ1-2; d_call: -; cdr3_aa: CAISEGQKNYGYTF; cdr3_nt: TGTGCCATCAGTGAGGGACAGAAGAACTATGGCTACACCTTC
clone_size: -; v_call: TRBV5-4; j_call: TRBJ1-4; d_call: -; cdr3_aa: CASSRNIDEKLFF; cdr3_nt: TGTGCCAGCAGCCGTAACATCGATGAAAAACTGTTTTTT
clone_size: -; v_call: TRBV6-6; j_call: TRBJ2-1; d_call: TRBD1; cdr3_aa: CASSGGTGATQFF; cdr3_nt: TGTGCCAGCAGTGGGGGGACAGGCGCCACACAGTTCTTC
clone_size: few; v_call: TRBV5-6; j_call: TRBJ1-6; d_call: -; cdr3_aa: CASSVAGGGYSPLHF; cdr3_nt: TGTGCCAGCAGCGTTGCCGGGGGTGGGTATTCACCCCTCCACTTT
clone_size: -; v_call: TRBV11-2; j_call: TRBJ1-6; d_call: -; cdr3_aa: CASSLDYRNSPLHF; cdr3_nt: TGTGCCAGCAGCTTAGATTACAGGAATTCACCCCTCCACTTT
clone_size: -; v_call: TRBV6-4; j_call: TRBJ2-1; d_call: TRBD2; cdr3_aa: CASSPTSGGAWEQFF; cdr3_nt: TGTGCCAGCAGCCCGACTAGCGGGGGGGCTTGGGAGCAGTTCTTC
clone_size: -; v_call: TRBV27; j_call: TRBJ1-1; d_call: -; cdr3_aa: CASSLSFLGAEAFF; cdr3_nt: TGTGCCAGCAGTTTAAGCTTCCTAGGGGCTGAAGCTTTCTTT